These 5 T cell receptor beta chains were all obtained from the same sample, sequenced in a study of cytomegalovirus exposure and HLA in healthy donors. PCR used 60 Vbeta primers and 13 Jbeta primers. Profiling relied on immunoSEQ multiplex PCR, and the TCRdb table lists in-frame clones only, not all of them. The data show around 160,000 clones, roughly 80% seen once. Sequences were obtained from PBMCs. The receptors originated from a human donor in good health.

CDR3 protein: CASSQDRKDYEQYF. The CDR3 DNA is TGTGCCAGCAGCCAGGACAGAAAGGACTACGAGCAGTACTTC. The V gene is TRBV11-2, the J gene TRBJ2-7, with D possibly being TRBD1 (6 bases). The CDR3 has 14 residues. The germline V and J ends were trimmed by 5 bases and 3 bases, with 14 bases remaining between them. The V gene's germline CDR1 is SGHAT and CDR2 FQNNGV. Full variable domain (outside the CDR3, taken from reference TRBV11-2 and TRBJ2-7): EAGVAQSPRYKIIEKRQSVAFWCNPISGHATLYWYQQILGQGPKLLIQFQNNGVVDDSQLPKDRFSAERLKGVDSTLKIQPAKLEDSAVYLCASSQDRKDYEQYFGPGTRLTVT.

This clone was detected a few times. The chain carries TRBV5-6 and TRBJ2-3, with 9 bases fitting TRBD1. This CDR3 contains 14 residues. Germline assignment: CDR1 SGHDT and CDR2 YYEEEE. Losses at the gene ends were 4 bases for V and 4 bases for J; bases not matched to a gene: 4. The CDR3 is CASSGTGGADTQYF. The CDR3 DNA is TGTGCCAGCAGCGGAACAGGGGGCGCAGATACGCAGTATTTT. Combining the CDR3 with reference TRBV5-6 and TRBJ2-3 gives the whole variable domain DAGVTQSPTHLIKTRGQQVTLRCSPKSGHDTVSWYQQALGQGPQFIFQYYEEEERQRGNFPDRFSGHQFPNYSSELNVNALLLGDSALYLCASSGTGGADTQYFGPGTRLTVL.

Regarding this clone: The sample holds other DNA sequences that translate to the same CDR3. The chain links TRBV5-1 to TRBJ1-2, with 12 bases fitting TRBD1. Trimming at V came to 0 bases and at J to 4 bases, leaving 4 bases not matched to a gene. CDR1 is SGHRS, CDR2 YFSETQ, per germline. This CDR3 region has 16 residues. CDR3 sequence: CASSLDGTGGGYGYTF. As DNA, the CDR3 is TGCGCCAGCAGCTTGGACGGGACAGGGGGCGGCTATGGCTACACCTTC.

The V call is TRBV27, the J call TRBJ2-5; 10 bases match TRBD2. With V trimmed by 5 bases and J by 6 bases, 18 bases remained unmatched. This CDR3 contains 18 residues. CDR1 and CDR2 from the germline V gene are MNHEY and SMNVEV (reference sequence). The CDR3 coding sequence is TGTGCCAGCAGTCCCTTAGTCGAAACTAGCGGGGTGAGAAAGACCCAGTACTTC. This sequence encodes CASSPLVETSGVRKTQYF.

CDR3 loop: CASSSRTNQPQHF. CDR3 coding DNA: TGTGCCAGCAGTTCACGGACTAATCAGCCCCAGCATTTT. The rearrangement uses TRBV6-5 and TRBJ1-5; D is unresolved. The CDR3 extends over 13 amino acids. Trimming removed 4 bases from V and 4 bases from J, with 8 bases in between. Per germline, CDR1 MNHEY and CDR2 SVGAGI.